Listed below are T cell receptor beta chains from one sample, sequenced in a study of lymphopenia after photon versus proton radiotherapy. Here immunoSEQ multiplex PCR was the method, and the copy in TCRdb shows in-frame clones only, minus some. The sample has under 20,000 clones, 80% to 90% seen once; the top ten hold over 8%. Material: peripheral blood, obtained from a patient treated with proton-based radiotherapy. All receptors derive from a man in his sixties or seventies with pancreatic cancer. Both conserved end residues are part of each CDR3. Fields, in order: V gene, D gene, CDR3 protein. D genes are given only for firm matches.

TRBV6-1,TRBD1,CASSEARQGTGYTF
TRBV7-2,TRBD1,CASSPRTGISQPQHF
TRBV2,TRBD2,CASRKTGTSGNTDTQYF
TRBV19,.,CASSFDNQPQHF
TRBV11-3,TRBD1,CASSITRTGNTGELFF
TRBV5-1,.,CASSLKPRSTGELFF
TRBV18,TRBD1,CASSPPGTGLPSVIEAFF
TRBV7-9,TRBD2,CASTPGGGSAVGEQFF
TRBV7-6,.,CASSYSTGLSGNTIYF
TRBV29-1,TRBD1,CSVEVGGGGQPQHF
TRBV6-1,.,CASKQTLNTEAFF
TRBV19,TRBD1,CASSVGTGALLGNQPQHF
TRBV7-2,.,CASSGQTNTEAFF
TRBV18,.,CASSPRLGSRELFF
TRBV5-6,TRBD2,CASSPRTSSGETQYF
TRBV5-6,.,CASTPQGSYEQYF
TRBV5-1,TRBD1,CASSLPDRGGNTIYF
TRBV2,.,CASSEAGTESTDTQYF
TRBV19,TRBD2,CASSIVGGGVYNEQFF
TRBV9,.,CASSWGEGGGNTEAFF
TRBV6-1,TRBD2,CASSEQFSGGWYEQYF
TRBV5-5,.,CASSLALGSGELFF
TRBV10-3,.,CAISERDTGELFF
TRBV11-3,.,CASSSTGRRETQYF
TRBV7-2,.,CASSPGGTLRNYGYTF
TRBV7-3,.,CASSPLGPETQYF
TRBV6-5,.,CASSYGRTYEQYF
TRBV19,.,CATLDSYNSPLHF
TRBV2,TRBD1,CASSESRGVGEKLFF
TRBV4-1,.,CASSQEGRRGYNEQFF
TRBV11-3,.,CASSFDTMNTEAFF